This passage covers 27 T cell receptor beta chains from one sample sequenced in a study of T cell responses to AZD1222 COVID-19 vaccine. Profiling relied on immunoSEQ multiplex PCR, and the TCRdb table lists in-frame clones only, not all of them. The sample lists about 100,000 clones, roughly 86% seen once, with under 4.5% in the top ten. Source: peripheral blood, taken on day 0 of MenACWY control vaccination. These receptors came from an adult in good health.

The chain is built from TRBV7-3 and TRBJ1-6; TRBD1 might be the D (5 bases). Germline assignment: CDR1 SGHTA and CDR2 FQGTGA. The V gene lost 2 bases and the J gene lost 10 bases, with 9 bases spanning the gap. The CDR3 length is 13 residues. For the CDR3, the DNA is TGTGCCAGCAGCTTACAGGGAAACTCACCCCTCCACTTT. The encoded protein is CASSLQGNSPLHF.

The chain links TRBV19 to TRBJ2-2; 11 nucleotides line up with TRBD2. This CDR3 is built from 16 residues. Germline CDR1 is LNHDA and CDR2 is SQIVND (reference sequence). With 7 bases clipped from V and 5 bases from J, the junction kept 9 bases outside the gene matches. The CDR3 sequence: CASKPVSGGETGELFF. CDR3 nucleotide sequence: TGTGCCAGTAAGCCCGTTAGCGGGGGGGAAACCGGGGAGCTGTTTTTT.

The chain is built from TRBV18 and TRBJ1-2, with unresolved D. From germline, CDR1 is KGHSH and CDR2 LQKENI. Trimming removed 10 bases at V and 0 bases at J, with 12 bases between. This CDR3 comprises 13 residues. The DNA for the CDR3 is TGTGCCACCTCCGGAAGTACTAACTATGGCTACACCTTC. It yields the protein CATSGSTNYGYTF.

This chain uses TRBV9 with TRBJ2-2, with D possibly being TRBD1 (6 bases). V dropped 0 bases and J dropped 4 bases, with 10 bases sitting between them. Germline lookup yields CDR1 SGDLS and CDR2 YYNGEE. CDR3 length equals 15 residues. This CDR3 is CASSVVGQITGELFF. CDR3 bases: TGTGCCAGCAGCGTAGTTGGACAGATCACCGGGGAGCTGTTTTTT.

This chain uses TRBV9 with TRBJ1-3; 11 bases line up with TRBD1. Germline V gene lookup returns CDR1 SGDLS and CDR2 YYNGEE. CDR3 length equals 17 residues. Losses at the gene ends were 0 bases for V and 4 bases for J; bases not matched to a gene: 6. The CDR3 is CASSVELRTGGGNTIYF. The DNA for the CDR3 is TGTGCCAGCAGCGTAGAGCTGAGGACAGGGGGCGGAAACACCATATATTTT.

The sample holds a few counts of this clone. CDR3 loop: CASSLGDEAVREEYF. The CDR3 coding sequence is TGCGCCAGCAGCTTAGGGGACGAGGCCGTTAGGGAGGAGTACTTC. This sequence joins TRBV5-1 and TRBJ2-7; D is perhaps TRBD2 (6 bases). CDR3 length: 15 residues. The V end lost 2 bases, the J end lost 11 bases, and 23 bases lay between the germline ends. Germline CDR1 reads SGHRS; CDR2 reads YFSETQ.

The CDR3 DNA reads as TGTGCCAGCAGCGTAGGGGGGTCCTCCACAGATACGCAGTATTTT. It translates to CASSVGGSSTDTQYF. The chain recombines TRBV9 with TRBJ2-3; either TRBD1 or TRBD2 may supply D (5 bases each). V lost 0 bases and J lost 2, with 10 bases in between. The CDR3 sequence is 15 residues long. Per the germline V gene, CDR1 is SGDLS and CDR2 is YYNGEE.

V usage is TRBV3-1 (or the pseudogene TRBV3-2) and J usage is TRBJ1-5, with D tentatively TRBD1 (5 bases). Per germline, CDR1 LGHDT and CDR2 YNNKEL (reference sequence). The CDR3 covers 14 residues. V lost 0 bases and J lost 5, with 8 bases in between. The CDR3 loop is CASSQEGPDQPQHF. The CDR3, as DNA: TGTGCCAGCAGCCAAGAGGGGCCGGATCAGCCCCAGCATTTT.

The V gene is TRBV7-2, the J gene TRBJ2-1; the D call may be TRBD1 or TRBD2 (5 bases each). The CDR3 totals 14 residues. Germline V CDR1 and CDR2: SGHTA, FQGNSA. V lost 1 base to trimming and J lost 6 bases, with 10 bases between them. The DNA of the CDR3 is TGTGCCAGCAGCTTAGGGGGGAGTCGCAATGAGCAGTTCTTC. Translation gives CASSLGGSRNEQFF.

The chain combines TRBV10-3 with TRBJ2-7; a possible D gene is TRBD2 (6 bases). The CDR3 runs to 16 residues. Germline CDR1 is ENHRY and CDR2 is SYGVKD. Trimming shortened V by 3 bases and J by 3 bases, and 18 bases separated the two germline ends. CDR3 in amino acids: CAISEVSGTRLYEQYF. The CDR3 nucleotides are TGTGCCATCAGTGAAGTTAGCGGAACGCGCCTCTACGAGCAGTACTTC.

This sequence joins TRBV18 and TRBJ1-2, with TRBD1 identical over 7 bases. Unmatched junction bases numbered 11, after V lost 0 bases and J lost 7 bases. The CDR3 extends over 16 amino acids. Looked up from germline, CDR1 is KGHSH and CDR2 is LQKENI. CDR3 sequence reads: CASSPPFLEGARGYTF. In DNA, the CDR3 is TGTGCCAGCTCACCACCGTTTCTCGAGGGGGCGCGTGGCTACACCTTC.

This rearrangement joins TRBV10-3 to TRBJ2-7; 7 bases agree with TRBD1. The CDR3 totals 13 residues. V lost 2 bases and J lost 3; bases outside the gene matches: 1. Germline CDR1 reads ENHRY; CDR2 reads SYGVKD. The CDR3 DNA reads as TGTGCCATCAGTGAGACAGGGGTCTACGAGCAGTACTTC. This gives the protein CAISETGVYEQYF.

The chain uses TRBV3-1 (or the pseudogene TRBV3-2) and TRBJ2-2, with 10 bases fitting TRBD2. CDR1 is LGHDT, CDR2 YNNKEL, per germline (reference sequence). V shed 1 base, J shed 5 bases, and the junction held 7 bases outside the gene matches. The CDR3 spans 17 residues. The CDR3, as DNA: TGTGCCAGCAGCCAAGGCCTAGCGGGGGCAAAGACCGGGGAGCTGTTTTTT. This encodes CASSQGLAGAKTGELFF.

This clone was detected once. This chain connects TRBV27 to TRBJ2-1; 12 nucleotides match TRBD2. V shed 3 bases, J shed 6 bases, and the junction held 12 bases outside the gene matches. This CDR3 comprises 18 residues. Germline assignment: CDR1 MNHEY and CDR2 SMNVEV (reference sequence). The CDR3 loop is CASSFLSGGLAGSNEQFF. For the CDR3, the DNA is TGTGCCAGCAGTTTTCTTTCAGGGGGACTAGCGGGTTCCAATGAGCAGTTCTTC.

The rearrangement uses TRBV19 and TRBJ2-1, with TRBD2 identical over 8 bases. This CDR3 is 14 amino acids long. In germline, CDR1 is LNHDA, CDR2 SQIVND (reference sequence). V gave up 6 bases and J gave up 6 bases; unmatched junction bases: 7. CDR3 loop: CASSFSGIGNEQFF. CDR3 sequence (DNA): TGTGCCAGTAGCTTTAGCGGGATCGGCAATGAGCAGTTCTTC. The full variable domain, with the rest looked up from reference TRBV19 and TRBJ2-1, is DGGITQSPKYLFRKEGQNVTLSCEQNLNHDAMYWYRQDPGQGLRLIYYSQIVNDFQKGDIAEGYSVSREKKESFPLTVTSAQKNPTAFYLCASSFSGIGNEQFFGPGTRLTVL.

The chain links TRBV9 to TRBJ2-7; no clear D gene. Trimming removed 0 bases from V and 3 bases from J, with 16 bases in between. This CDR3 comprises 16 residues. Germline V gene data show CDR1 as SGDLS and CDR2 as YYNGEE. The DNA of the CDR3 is TGTGCCAGCAGCGTAGTCCCGGAACTGTTTTACTACGAGCAGTACTTC. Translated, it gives CASSVVPELFYYEQYF.

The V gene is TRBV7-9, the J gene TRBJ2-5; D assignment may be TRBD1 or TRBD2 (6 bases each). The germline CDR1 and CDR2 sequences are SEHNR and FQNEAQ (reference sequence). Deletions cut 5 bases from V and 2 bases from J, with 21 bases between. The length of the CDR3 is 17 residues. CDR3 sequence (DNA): TGTGCCAGCAGCCTACCGGCATTCGGGGGCCGTCAAGAGACCCAGTACTTC. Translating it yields CASSLPAFGGRQETQYF.

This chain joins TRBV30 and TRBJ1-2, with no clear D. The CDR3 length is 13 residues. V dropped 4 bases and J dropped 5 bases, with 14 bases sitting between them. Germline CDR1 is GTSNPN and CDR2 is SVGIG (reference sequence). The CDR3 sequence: CAWTKTDGYGYTF. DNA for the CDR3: TGTGCCTGGACCAAAACAGACGGATATGGCTACACCTTC.

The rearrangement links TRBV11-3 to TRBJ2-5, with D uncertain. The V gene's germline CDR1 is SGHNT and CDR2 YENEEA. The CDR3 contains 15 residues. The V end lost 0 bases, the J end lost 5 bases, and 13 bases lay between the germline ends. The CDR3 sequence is CASSLDGNQWETQYF. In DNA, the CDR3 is TGTGCCAGCAGCTTAGATGGGAACCAGTGGGAGACCCAGTACTTC.

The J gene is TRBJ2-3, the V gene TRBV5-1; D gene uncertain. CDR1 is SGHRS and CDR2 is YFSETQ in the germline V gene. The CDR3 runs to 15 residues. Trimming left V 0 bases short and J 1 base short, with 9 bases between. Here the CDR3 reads CASSLEAQGTDTQYF. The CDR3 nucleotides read TGCGCCAGCAGCTTGGAAGCCCAGGGCACAGATACGCAGTATTTT.

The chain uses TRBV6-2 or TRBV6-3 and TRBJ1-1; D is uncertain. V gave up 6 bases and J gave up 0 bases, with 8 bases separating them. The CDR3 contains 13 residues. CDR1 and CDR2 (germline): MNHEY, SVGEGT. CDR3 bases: TGTGCCAGCAGCGCAACAGTGAACACTGAAGCTTTCTTT. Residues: CASSATVNTEAFF.

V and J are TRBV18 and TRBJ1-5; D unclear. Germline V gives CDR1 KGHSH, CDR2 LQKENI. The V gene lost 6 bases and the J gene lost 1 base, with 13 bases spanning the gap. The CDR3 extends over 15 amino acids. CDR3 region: CASSLGRVSNQPQHF. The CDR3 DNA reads TGTGCCAGCTCCCTCGGACGAGTAAGCAATCAGCCCCAGCATTTT.

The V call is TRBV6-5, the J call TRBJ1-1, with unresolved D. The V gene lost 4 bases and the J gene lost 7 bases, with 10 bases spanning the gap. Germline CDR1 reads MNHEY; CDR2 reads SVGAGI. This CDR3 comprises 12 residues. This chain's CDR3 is CASSLGASEAFF. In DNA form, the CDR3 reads TGTGCCAGCAGTTTGGGAGCAAGTGAAGCTTTCTTT.

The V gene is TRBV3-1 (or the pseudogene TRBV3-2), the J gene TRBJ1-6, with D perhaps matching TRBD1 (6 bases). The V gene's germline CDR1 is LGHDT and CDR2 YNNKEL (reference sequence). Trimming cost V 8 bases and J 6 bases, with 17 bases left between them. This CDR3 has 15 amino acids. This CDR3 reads CASAINRAGNSPLHF. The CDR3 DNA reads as TGTGCCAGCGCTATAAACAGGGCTGGTAATTCACCCCTCCACTTT.

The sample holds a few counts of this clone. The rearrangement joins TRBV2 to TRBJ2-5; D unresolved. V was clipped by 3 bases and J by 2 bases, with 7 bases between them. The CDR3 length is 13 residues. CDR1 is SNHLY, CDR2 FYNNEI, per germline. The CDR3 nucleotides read TGTGCCAGCAGTGAGACTGGGCAAGAGACCCAGTACTTC. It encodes CASSETGQETQYF.

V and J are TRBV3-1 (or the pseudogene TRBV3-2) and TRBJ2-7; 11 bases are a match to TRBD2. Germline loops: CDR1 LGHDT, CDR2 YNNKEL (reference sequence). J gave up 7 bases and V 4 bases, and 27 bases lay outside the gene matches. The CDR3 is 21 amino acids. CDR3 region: CASSRLGGESRKTGLAEEQYF. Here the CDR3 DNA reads TGTGCCAGCAGCCGTCTGGGTGGCGAGAGCCGGAAAACGGGACTAGCGGAAGAGCAGTACTTC.

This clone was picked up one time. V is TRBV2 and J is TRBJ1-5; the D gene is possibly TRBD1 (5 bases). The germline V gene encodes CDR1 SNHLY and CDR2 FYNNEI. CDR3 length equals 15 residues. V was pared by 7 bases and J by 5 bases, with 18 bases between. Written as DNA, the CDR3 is TGTGCCAGCACCTCAGGGCCTGGCCCCCATCAGCCCCAGCATTTT. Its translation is CASTSGPGPHQPQHF.